These 15 T cell receptor beta chains came from one sample sequenced in a study of identical twins. TCRdb passed the 5' RACE reads through MiXCR, listing each CDR3 protein once. Of some 630,000 distinct CDR3 sequences in the sample, just over 7% were seen once. Separately, the same data were catalogued under a study of yellow fever vaccine responses in identical twins.

Material for sequencing was PBMCs. The receptors here all came from a woman aged 18-29 years in good health.

In its sample, this clonotype was seen a few times. The CDR3, as DNA: TGCAGCGTTGAAGATTTAAGTAACACTGAAGCTTTCTTT. The encoded protein is CSVEDLSNTEAFF. V is TRBV29-1 and J is TRBJ1-1, with D uncertain. The V gene lost 0 bases and the J gene lost 2 bases, with 7 bases spanning the gap. Per germline, CDR1 SQVTM and CDR2 ANQGSEA. This CDR3 is 13 amino acids long.

This clonotype was picked up a small number of times. This chain joins TRBV27 and TRBJ2-5, with TRBD2 matching over 11 bases. The V gene's germline CDR1 is MNHEY and CDR2 SMNVEV (reference sequence). There are 16 residues in the CDR3. Unmatched junction bases numbered 7, after V lost 5 bases and J lost 2 bases. CDR3 in DNA: TGTGCCAGCAGTGTTACTAGCGGGGGCCCACAAGAGACCCAGTACTTC. It encodes CASSVTSGGPQETQYF.

The rearrangement joins TRBV10-3 to TRBJ2-7, with TRBD1 matching over 9 bases. Germline V gives CDR1 ENHRY, CDR2 SYGVKD. The CDR3 extends over 15 amino acids. V was pared by 3 bases and J by 2 bases, with 5 bases of the junction left unmatched. The CDR3 DNA sequence: TGTGCCATCAGTGACGACAGGGGGTCGACCTACGAGCAGTACGTC. Its translation: CAISDDRGSTYEQYV.

There are many counts of this clonotype. V and J are TRBV24-1 and TRBJ2-1; perhaps D is TRBD1 or TRBD2 (5 bases each). The germline CDR1 and CDR2 sequences are KGHDR and SFDVKD. The CDR3 is made up of 13 amino acids. The V and J ends lost 8 bases and 0 bases respectively, with 7 bases between them. CDR3 amino acids: CATKGSSYNEQFF. CDR3 DNA sequence: TGTGCCACCAAGGGGAGCTCCTACAATGAGCAGTTCTTC.

This clonotype was counted many times. The CDR3 is CASSSYNRGGYEQYV. The CDR3, as DNA: TGTGCCAGCAGTTCTTATAACAGGGGGGGGTACGAGCAGTACGTC. This chain uses TRBV6-5 with TRBJ2-7, with D maybe TRBD1 (8 bases). The germline V and J ends were trimmed by 4 bases and 4 bases, with 17 bases remaining between them. The germline CDR1 and CDR2 sequences are MNHEY and SVGAGI. This CDR3 comprises 15 residues.

The chain's CDR3 is CATKWDRADTGELFF. The CDR3 coding sequence is TGTGCCACCAAATGGGACAGGGCGGACACCGGGGAGCTGTTTTTT. The chain carries TRBV5-5 and TRBJ2-2, with 9 bases identical to TRBD1. The junction had 9 bases not matched to a gene; V was cut back by 9 bases and J by 3 bases. Germline-derived CDR1 and CDR2 are SGHKS and YYEKEE (reference sequence). The length of the CDR3 is 15 residues.

This clonotype was seen many times. The V gene is TRBV5-1, the J gene TRBJ2-1; D is possibly TRBD2 (6 bases). This CDR3 is built from 16 residues. Germline V gene data show CDR1 as SGHRS and CDR2 as YFSETQ. With 1 base removed from V and 2 bases from J, the gap between germline ends came to 13 bases. This CDR3 is CASSLSGSRAYNEQFF. The CDR3, as DNA: TGCGCCAGCAGCTTGTCCGGGAGTCGGGCCTACAATGAGCAGTTCTTC.

This clonotype was detected many times. CDR3 DNA sequence: TGTGCCAGCAGGCCAGACAGGGGAAAGAACACCGGGGAGCTGTTTTTT. Its translation is CASRPDRGKNTGELFF. V gene TRBV12-3 or TRBV12-4 combines with J gene TRBJ2-2; 8 bases fit TRBD1. This CDR3 contains 16 residues. Unmatched junction bases numbered 7, after V lost 6 bases and J lost 1 base.

This clonotype has more than one count but fewer than ten. The chain's CDR3 is CASSQEVSRRDTEAFF. CDR3 sequence (DNA): TGCGCCAGCAGCCAAGAAGTCAGTCGACGGGACACTGAAGCTTTCTTT. The J gene is TRBJ1-1, the V gene TRBV4-1; no clear D gene. This CDR3 is 16 amino acids long. With 0 bases removed from V and 3 bases from J, the gap between germline ends came to 14 bases. Looked up from germline, CDR1 is MGHRA and CDR2 is YSYEKL.

This sequence joins TRBV6-1 and TRBJ2-5; D may match TRBD1 or TRBD2 (6 bases each). Trimming shortened V by 6 bases and J by 0 bases, and 14 bases separated the two germline ends. CDR3 length: 15 amino acids. Germline V gene lookup returns CDR1 MNHNS and CDR2 SASEGT. This CDR3 reads CASRRDTTYQETQYF. In DNA, the CDR3 is TGTGCCAGCAGGCGGGACACCACGTACCAAGAGACCCAGTACTTC.

This clonotype has more than one count but fewer than ten. The chain links TRBV5-5 to TRBJ2-4; D may correspond to TRBD1 or TRBD2 (5 bases each). Germline CDR1 SGHKS, CDR2 YYEKEE (reference sequence). Trimming removed 5 bases at V and 8 bases at J, with 20 bases between. The CDR3 loop spans 15 amino acids. This chain's CDR3 is CASSPSYRGVDIQYF. The CDR3 coding sequence is TGTGCCAGCAGTCCATCCTACCGAGGGGTAGACATTCAGTACTTC.

J is TRBJ1-2 and V is TRBV4-1; unclear D gene. This CDR3 is 13 amino acids long. Germline CDR1 is MGHRA and CDR2 is YSYEKL. The V gene lost 1 base and the J gene lost 8 bases, with 11 bases spanning the gap. The CDR3 coding sequence is TGCGCCAGCAGCCAAGGACTCAGTGGAGGCTACACCTTC. It encodes CASSQGLSGGYTF.

This clonotype appeared many times. V is TRBV5-1 and J is TRBJ2-7; D gene unclear. V was shortened by 1 base and J by 7 bases, with 3 bases between the two germline ends. In germline, CDR1 is SGHRS, CDR2 YFSETQ. The CDR3 extends over 10 amino acids. DNA for the CDR3: TGCGCCAGCAGCTTGCGAGAGCAGTACGTC. Its protein is CASSLREQYV.

This CDR3 reads CASARTDEQFF. Here the CDR3 DNA reads TGTGCCAGCGCACGGACAGACGAGCAGTTCTTC. This chain links TRBV2 with TRBJ2-1, with a possible D match to TRBD1 (6 bases). The germline gives CDR1 SNHLY, CDR2 FYNNEI. V lost 8 bases and J lost 10, with 12 bases in between. This CDR3 region has 11 residues.

This clonotype was detected many times. This chain links TRBV12-3 or TRBV12-4 with TRBJ2-1; D perhaps matches TRBD1 (5 bases). The CDR3 covers 14 residues. V gave up 6 bases and J gave up 7 bases, with 16 bases separating them. CDR3 residues: CASSPGQGWNEQFF. The DNA for the CDR3 is TGTGCCAGCAGCCCTGGTCAGGGCTGGAATGAGCAGTTCTTC.